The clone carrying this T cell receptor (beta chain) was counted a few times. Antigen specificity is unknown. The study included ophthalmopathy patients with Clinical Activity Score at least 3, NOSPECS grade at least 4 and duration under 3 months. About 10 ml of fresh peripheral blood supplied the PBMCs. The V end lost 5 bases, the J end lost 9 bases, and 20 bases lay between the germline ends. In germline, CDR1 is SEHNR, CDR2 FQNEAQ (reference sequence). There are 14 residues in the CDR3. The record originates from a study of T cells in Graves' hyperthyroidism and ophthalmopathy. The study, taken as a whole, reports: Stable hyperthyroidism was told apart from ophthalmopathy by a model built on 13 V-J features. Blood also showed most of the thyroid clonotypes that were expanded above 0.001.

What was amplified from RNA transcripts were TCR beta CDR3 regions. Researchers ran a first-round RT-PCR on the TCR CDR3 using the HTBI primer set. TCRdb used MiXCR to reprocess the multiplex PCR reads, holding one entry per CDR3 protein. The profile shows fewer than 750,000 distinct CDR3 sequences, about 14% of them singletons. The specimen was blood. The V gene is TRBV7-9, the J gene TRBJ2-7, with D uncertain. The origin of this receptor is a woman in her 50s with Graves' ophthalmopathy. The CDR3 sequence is CASSEFLGGIAQYF. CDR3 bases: TGTGCCAGCAGCGAATTCTTGGGTGGGATCGCGCAGTACTTC.